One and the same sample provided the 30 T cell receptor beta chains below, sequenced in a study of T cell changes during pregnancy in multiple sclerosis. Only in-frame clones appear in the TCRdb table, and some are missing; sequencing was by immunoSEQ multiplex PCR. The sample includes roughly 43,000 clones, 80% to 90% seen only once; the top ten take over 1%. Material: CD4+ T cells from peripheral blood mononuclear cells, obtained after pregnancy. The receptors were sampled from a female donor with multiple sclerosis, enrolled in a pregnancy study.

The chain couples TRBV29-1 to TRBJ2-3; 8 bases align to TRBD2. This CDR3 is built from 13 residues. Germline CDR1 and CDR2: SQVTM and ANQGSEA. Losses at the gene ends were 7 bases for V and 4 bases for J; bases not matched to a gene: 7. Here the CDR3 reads CSAAGGAPDTQYF. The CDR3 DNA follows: TGCAGCGCCGCCGGGGGGGCCCCAGATACGCAGTATTTT.

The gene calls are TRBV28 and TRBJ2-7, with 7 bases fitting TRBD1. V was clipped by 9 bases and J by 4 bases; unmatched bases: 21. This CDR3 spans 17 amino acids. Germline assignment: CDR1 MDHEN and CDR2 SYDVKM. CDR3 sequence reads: CASRPRDRALGSYEQYF. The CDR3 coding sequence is TGTGCCAGTAGACCCCGCGACAGGGCACTGGGGTCGTACGAGCAGTACTTC.

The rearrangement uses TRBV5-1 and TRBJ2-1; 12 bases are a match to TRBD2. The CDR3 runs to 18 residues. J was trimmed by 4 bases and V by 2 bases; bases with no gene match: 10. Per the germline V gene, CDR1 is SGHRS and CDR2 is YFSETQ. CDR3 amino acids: CASSFQLQTSGSYNEQFF. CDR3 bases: TGCGCCAGCAGCTTTCAACTTCAGACTAGCGGGAGTTACAATGAGCAGTTCTTC.

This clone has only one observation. Written as DNA, the CDR3 is TGTGCCAGCAGCGCGCATACTGGGGGCGGTGAAGCTTTCTTT. Residues: CASSAHTGGGEAFF. J is TRBJ1-1 and V is TRBV9; D is perhaps TRBD1 (6 bases). The CDR3 length is 14 residues. Trimming left V 3 bases short and J 7 bases short, with 16 bases between. Per germline, CDR1 SGDLS and CDR2 YYNGEE.

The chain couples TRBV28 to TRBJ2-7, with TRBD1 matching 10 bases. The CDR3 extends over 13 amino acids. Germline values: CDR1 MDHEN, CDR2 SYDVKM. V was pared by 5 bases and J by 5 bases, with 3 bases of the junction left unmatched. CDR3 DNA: TGTGCCAGCAGTCAGGGGACAGGGGACGAGCAGTACTTC. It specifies CASSQGTGDEQYF.

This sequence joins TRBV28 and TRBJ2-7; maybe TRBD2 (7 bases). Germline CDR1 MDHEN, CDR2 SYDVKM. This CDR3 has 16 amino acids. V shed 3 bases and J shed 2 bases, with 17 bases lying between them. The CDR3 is CASSFLNEGGTYEQYF. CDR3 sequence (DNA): TGTGCCAGCAGTTTTCTGAACGAGGGGGGGACCTACGAGCAGTACTTC.

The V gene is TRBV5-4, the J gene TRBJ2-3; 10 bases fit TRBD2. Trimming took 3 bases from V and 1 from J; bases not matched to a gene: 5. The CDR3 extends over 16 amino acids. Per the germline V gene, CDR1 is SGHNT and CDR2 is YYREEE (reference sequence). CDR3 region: CASSSAGGVGTDTQYF. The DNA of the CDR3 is TGTGCCAGCAGCTCAGCGGGAGGGGTAGGCACAGATACGCAGTATTTT.

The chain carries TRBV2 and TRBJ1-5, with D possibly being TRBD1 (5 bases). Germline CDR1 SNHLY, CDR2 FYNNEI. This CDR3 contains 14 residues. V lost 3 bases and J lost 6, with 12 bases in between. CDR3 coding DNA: TGTGCCAGCAGTGAGGTGCAGGGAGGTCAGCCCCAGCATTTT. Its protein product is CASSEVQGGQPQHF.

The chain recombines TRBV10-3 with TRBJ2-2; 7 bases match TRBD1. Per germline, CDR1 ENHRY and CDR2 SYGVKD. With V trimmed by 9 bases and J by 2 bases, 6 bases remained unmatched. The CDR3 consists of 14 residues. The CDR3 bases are TGTGCCATGATGGGACAGCTAAACACCGGGGAGCTGTTTTTT. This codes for CAMMGQLNTGELFF.

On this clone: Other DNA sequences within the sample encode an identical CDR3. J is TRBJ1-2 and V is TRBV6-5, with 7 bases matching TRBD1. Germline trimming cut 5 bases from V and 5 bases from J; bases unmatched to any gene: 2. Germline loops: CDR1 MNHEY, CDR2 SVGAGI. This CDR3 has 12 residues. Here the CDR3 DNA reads TGTGCCAGCAGTCGACAGGGATATGGCTACACCTTC. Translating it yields CASSRQGYGYTF.

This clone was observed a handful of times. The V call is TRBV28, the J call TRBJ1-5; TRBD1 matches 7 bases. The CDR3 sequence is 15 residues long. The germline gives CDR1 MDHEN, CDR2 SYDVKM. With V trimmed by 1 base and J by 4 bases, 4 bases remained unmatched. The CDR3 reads CASSLYTGANQPQHF. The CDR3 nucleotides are TGTGCCAGCAGTTTATATACAGGGGCGAATCAGCCCCAGCATTTT.

The CDR3 DNA reads as TGTGCCTGGAGTGTACGGGGGGCAGGAACCTATGGCTACACCTTC. Translated, it gives CAWSVRGAGTYGYTF. The chain joins TRBV30 to TRBJ1-2, with D possibly TRBD1 on 6 matching bases. The germline V gene encodes CDR1 GTSNPN and CDR2 SVGIG (reference sequence). The CDR3 runs 15 residues. Trimming pared 0 bases from V and 4 bases from J, leaving 15 bases between.

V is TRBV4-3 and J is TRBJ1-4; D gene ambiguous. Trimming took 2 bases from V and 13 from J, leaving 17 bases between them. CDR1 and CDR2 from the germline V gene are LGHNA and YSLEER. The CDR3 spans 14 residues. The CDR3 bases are TGCGCCAGCAGCCAAACGGGTCCGGGAAGTGGACTGTTTTTT. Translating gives CASSQTGPGSGLFF.

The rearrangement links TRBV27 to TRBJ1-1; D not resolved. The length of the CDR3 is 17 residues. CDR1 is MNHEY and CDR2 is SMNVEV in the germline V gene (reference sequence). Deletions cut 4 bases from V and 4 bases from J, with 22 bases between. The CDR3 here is CASSSRTTSTSGTEAFF. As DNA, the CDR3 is TGTGCCAGCAGTTCGAGAACCACCTCGACATCTGGCACTGAAGCTTTCTTT.

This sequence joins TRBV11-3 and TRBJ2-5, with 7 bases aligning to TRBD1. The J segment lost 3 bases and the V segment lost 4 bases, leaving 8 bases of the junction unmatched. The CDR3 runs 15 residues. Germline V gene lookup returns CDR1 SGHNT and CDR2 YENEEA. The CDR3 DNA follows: TGTGCCAGCAGCTCAACCGGGACAGTAGAAGAGACCCAGTACTTC. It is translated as CASSSTGTVEETQYF.

DNA for the CDR3: TGTGCCAGCAGTGTCTACAGGAGCTCCTACGAGCAGTACTTC. It is translated as CASSVYRSSYEQYF. The J gene is TRBJ2-7, the V gene TRBV28, with D tentatively TRBD1 (5 bases). Germline values: CDR1 MDHEN, CDR2 SYDVKM. This CDR3 comprises 14 residues. Trimming pared 5 bases from V and 0 bases from J, leaving 11 bases between.

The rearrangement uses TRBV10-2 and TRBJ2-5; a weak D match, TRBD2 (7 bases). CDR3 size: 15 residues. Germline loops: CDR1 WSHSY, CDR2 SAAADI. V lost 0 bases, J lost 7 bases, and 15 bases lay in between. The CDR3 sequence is CASSESGGGAGTQYF. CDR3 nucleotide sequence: TGCGCCAGCAGTGAGTCTGGGGGGGGCGCGGGGACCCAGTACTTC.

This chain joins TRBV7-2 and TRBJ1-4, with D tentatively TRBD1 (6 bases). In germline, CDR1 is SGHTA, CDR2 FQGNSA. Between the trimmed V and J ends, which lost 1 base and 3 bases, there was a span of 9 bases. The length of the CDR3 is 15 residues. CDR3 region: CASSLVTGPNEKLFF. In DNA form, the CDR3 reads TGTGCCAGCAGCTTAGTGACAGGCCCTAATGAAAAACTGTTTTTT.

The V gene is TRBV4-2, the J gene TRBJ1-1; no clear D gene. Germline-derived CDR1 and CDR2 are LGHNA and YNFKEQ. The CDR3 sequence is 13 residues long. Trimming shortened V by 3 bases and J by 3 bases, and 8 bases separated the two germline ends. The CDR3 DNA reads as TGTGCCAGCAGCCACGCTCGGGACACTGAAGCTTTCTTT. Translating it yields CASSHARDTEAFF.

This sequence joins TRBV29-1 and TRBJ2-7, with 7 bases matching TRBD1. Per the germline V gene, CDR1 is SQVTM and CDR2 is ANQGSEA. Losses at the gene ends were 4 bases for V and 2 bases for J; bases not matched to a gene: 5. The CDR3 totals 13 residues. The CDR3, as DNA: TGCAGCGTTGGTAGGGACAGCCCCTACGAGCAGTACTTC. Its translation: CSVGRDSPYEQYF.

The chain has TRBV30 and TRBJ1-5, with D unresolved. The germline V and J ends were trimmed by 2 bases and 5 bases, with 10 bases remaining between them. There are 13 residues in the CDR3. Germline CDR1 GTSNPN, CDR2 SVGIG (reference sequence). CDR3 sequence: CAWSLAEYQPQHF. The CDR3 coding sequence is TGTGCCTGGAGTTTGGCAGAATATCAGCCCCAGCATTTT.

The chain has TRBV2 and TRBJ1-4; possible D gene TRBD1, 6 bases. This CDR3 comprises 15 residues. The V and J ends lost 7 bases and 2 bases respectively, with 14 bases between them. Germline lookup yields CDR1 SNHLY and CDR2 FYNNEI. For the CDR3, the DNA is TGTGCCAGCACTCTCGCAGGGGTTACTAATGAAAAACTGTTTTTT. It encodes CASTLAGVTNEKLFF.

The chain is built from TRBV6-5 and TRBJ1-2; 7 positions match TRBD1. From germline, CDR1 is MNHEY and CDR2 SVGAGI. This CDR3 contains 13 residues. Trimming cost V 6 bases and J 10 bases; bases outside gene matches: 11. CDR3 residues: CASSSPQGVNYTF. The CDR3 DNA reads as TGTGCCAGCAGCTCCCCCCAGGGGGTAAACTACACCTTC.

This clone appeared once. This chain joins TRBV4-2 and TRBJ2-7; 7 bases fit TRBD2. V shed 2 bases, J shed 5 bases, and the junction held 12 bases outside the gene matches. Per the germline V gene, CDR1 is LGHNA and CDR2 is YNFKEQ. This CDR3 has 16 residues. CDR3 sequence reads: CASSQPLGASGHEQYF. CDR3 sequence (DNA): TGTGCCAGCAGCCAACCCTTGGGCGCTAGCGGCCACGAGCAGTACTTC.

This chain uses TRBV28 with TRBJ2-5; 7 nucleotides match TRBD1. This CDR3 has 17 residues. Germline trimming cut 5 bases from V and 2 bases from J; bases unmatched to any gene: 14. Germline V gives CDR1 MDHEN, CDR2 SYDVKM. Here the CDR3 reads CASSTNPGQVSQETQYF. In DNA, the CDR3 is TGTGCCAGCAGTACCAACCCCGGACAGGTCAGTCAAGAGACCCAGTACTTC.

This CDR3 is CASSDPGQGVVNEQFF. The DNA of the CDR3 is TGTGCCAGCAGCGATCCGGGACAGGGAGTTGTCAATGAGCAGTTCTTC. The gene calls are TRBV11-1 and TRBJ2-1, with 9 nucleotides matching TRBD1. Germline lookup yields CDR1 SGHAT and CDR2 FQDESV (reference sequence). The CDR3 loop spans 16 amino acids. V lost 5 bases, J lost 6 bases, and 11 bases stayed unmatched. Complete variable domain (other parts from reference TRBV11-1 and TRBJ2-1): EAEVAQSPRYKITEKSQAVAFWCDPISGHATLYWYRQILGQGPELLVQFQDESVVDDSQLPKDRFSAERLKGVDSTLKIQPAELGDSAMYLCASSDPGQGVVNEQFFGPGTRLTVL.

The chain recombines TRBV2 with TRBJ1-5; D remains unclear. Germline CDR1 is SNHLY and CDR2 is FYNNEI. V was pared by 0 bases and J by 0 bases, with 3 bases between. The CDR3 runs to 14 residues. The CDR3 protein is CASSEAASNQPQHF. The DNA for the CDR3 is TGTGCCAGCAGTGAAGCAGCTAGCAATCAGCCCCAGCATTTT.

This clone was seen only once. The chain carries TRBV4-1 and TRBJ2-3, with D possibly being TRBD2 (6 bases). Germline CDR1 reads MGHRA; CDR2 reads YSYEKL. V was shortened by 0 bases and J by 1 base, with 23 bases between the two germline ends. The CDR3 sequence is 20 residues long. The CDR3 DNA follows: TGCGCCAGCAGCCAAGACCCGCGGCGGCGGGGTGCAGAGGGCACAGATACGCAGTATTTT. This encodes CASSQDPRRRGAEGTDTQYF.

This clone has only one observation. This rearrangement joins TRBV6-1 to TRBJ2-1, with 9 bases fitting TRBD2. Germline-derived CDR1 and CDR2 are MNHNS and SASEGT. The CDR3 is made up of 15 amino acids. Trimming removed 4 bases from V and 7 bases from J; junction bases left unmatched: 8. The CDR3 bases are TGTGCCAGCAGTGTACTAGCGGGCGTGGGGAATGAGCAGTTCTTC. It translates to CASSVLAGVGNEQFF.

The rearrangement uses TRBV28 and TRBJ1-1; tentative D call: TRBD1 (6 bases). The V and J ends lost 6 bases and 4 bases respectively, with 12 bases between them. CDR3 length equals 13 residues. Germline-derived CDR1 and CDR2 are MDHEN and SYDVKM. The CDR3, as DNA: TGTGCCAGCAGAACAGGGATGGGCACTGAAGCTTTCTTT. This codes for CASRTGMGTEAFF.